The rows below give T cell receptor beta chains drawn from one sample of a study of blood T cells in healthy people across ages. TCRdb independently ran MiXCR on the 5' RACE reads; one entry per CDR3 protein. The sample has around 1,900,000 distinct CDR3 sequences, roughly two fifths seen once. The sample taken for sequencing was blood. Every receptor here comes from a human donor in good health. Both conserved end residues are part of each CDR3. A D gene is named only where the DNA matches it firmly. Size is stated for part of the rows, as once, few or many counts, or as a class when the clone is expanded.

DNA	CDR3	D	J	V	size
TGTGCCAGCAGCCAAAATCAAGGGGGGGAGACCCAGTACTTC	CASSQNQGGETQYF	-	TRBJ2-5	TRBV4-2	-
TGTGCCAGCAGTTCGACGAACAGGGGACCTAGCTATGGCTACACCTTC	CASSSTNRGPSYGYTF	TRBD1	TRBJ1-2	TRBV7-9	-
TGTGCCAGCAGCACTGAGGGGTCCTACAATGAGCAGTTCTTC	CASSTEGSYNEQFF	-	TRBJ2-1	TRBV7-3	few
TGTGCTAGTGCCTACACACAGGGTCAAGTATCGGATACGCAGTATTTT	CASAYTQGQVSDTQYF	-	TRBJ2-3	TRBV12-5	few
TGTGCCAGCAGCGTGGGAACTAGGGGAACCGGGGAGCTGTTTTTT	CASSVGTRGTGELFF	-	TRBJ2-2	TRBV7-3	-
TGTGCCAGCAGCTTTAGGACTAGCGGAACGTACAATGAGCAGTTCTTC	CASSFRTSGTYNEQFF	TRBD2	TRBJ2-1	TRBV7-2	few
TGCAGCGCGCTCCTATTACAGGGTCAGCCCCAGCATTTT	CSALLLQGQPQHF	-	TRBJ1-5	TRBV29-1	-
TGTGCCAGCAGTTTAGGGTCGGGGGAGGTGTTTGAGTATTTT	CASSLGSGEVFEYF	-	TRBJ2-3	TRBV12-3/TRBV12-4	-
TGTGCCAGCAGTGCCGGGACAGGGGACGTAGAGACCCAGTACTTC	CASSAGTGDVETQYF	TRBD1	TRBJ2-5	TRBV9	many
TGCAGCGTGAAGGACGGAGCCATGACTGAAGCTTTCTTT	CSVKDGAMTEAFF	-	TRBJ1-1	TRBV29-1	-
TGTGCCAGTACTGGTTGGACCGACAGGGTGAACACTGAAGCTTTCTTT	CASTGWTDRVNTEAFF	TRBD1	TRBJ1-1	TRBV7-2	once
TGCAGTGCTAGAGATGTAAGCGGGGAAAGCCTCGAGCAGTACTTC	CSARDVSGESLEQYF	TRBD2	TRBJ2-7	TRBV20-1	-
TGTGCCAGCAGCTTTGGGGGACCCCTGGGGGACACTGAAGCTTTCTTT	CASSFGGPLGDTEAFF	-	TRBJ1-1	TRBV5-6	few
TGTGCCAGCAGTCGCCCGGGACAGGGCGCGAACGAGCAGTTCTTC	CASSRPGQGANEQFF	TRBD1	TRBJ2-1	TRBV27	few
TGTGCCAGCAGCTTAGTCGGATCGGGGAGCAATGAGCAGTTCTTC	CASSLVGSGSNEQFF	-	TRBJ2-1	TRBV7-9	few
TGCGCCAGCAGCCAACTGACAGGGAAGAGCACTGAAGCTTTCTTT	CASSQLTGKSTEAFF	TRBD1	TRBJ1-1	TRBV4-3	-
TGCAGTGCTAGAGCAGGACAGGGGGCGAGCCCCTACGAGCAGTACTTC	CSARAGQGASPYEQYF	TRBD1	TRBJ2-7	TRBV20-1	-
TGTGCCAGCAGCCAAGCCCCGCCAGCGGACCCCTATAATTCACCCCTCCACTTT	CASSQAPPADPYNSPLHF	-	TRBJ1-6	TRBV4-2	few
TGTGCCAGCAGCCAGGAACTAGCGGAAGGAGATACGCAGTATTTT	CASSQELAEGDTQYF	TRBD2	TRBJ2-3	TRBV7-3	once
TGTGCCAGCAGCCAAGAAAGACAGGGAAACACCATATATTTT	CASSQERQGNTIYF	-	TRBJ1-3	TRBV4-2	-
TGCGCCAGCAGCCCATACACCATGGGGACAGTTGGGGCCCCAGATACGCAGTATTTT	CASSPYTMGTVGAPDTQYF	TRBD1	TRBJ2-3	TRBV5-1	-
TGTGCCAGCAGTTTAACTACCCACAAGGAGACCCAGTACTTC	CASSLTTHKETQYF	-	TRBJ2-5	TRBV28	-
TGTGCCAGCAGCCCGACAGGGGCCTTAGCTGAGCAGTTCTTC	CASSPTGALAEQFF	TRBD1	TRBJ2-1	TRBV7-2	few
TGCAGCGTTGAAGTTGGGGACTCTGTCTCCTACGAGCAGTACTTC	CSVEVGDSVSYEQYF	-	TRBJ2-7	TRBV29-1	few
TGTGCCAGCAGTTTAATCGCAGGGAAATACGAGCAGTACTTC	CASSLIAGKYEQYF	-	TRBJ2-7	TRBV12-3/TRBV12-4	once
TGTGCCAGCACCCCACCTGGGACAGGGCATTCACCCCTCCACTTT	CASTPPGTGHSPLHF	TRBD1	TRBJ1-6	TRBV6-1	-
TGTGCCACCAGTGGTGGACACTTGTCTTACAATGAGCAGTTCTTC	CATSGGHLSYNEQFF	-	TRBJ2-1	TRBV24-1	few
TGCGCCAGCAGCTTGAGGGCAGGCCCCGTAGGAGGCTACACCTTC	CASSLRAGPVGGYTF	-	TRBJ1-2	TRBV5-1	-
TGTGCCAGCAGTTACTTGTTTAGAAGCGGGGGATCCTCTGGGGCCAACGTCCTGACTTTC	CASSYLFRSGGSSGANVLTF	TRBD2	TRBJ2-6	TRBV6-2/TRBV6-3	few
TGTGCCAGCAGCCAAGATGTGCGACTAGCGGGGTTCAATGAGCAGTTCTTC	CASSQDVRLAGFNEQFF	TRBD2	TRBJ2-1	TRBV4-2	few
TGCAGTGCTCTACGGCAAGCCAAAAACACTCAGTACTTC	CSALRQAKNTQYF	-	TRBJ2-4	TRBV20-1	-
TGTGCCAGCAGTCACTGGAGCCAGAGGAGGAATGAGCGGTTCTTC	CASSHWSQRRNERFF	-	TRBJ2-1	TRBV14	-
TGTGCCAGCAGCTGGATTTTAAGTAGGGATGAACCCCAGCATTTT	CASSWILSRDEPQHF	-	TRBJ1-5	TRBV7-2	-
TGTGCCAGCTCAGGAATGGGACAGGGGTTGGGCGAGCAGTACTTC	CASSGMGQGLGEQYF	TRBD1	TRBJ2-7	TRBV18	-
TGTGCCAGCAGTCCACGGGCCGCAGCGGAGACCCAGTACTTC	CASSPRAAAETQYF	-	TRBJ2-5	TRBV12-3/TRBV12-4	few
TGTGCCAGCAGCTCAAGGACAGGGAGGGTGGAGACCCAGTACTTC	CASSSRTGRVETQYF	-	TRBJ2-5	TRBV7-6	few
TGTGCCAGTAGGACAGGGGGAAGCCACGAGCAGTACTTC	CASRTGGSHEQYF	TRBD1	TRBJ2-7	TRBV28	few
TGTGCCAGCAGTGAACCGGGGCTAGCGGGGGAGCAGTTCTTC	CASSEPGLAGEQFF	TRBD2	TRBJ2-1	TRBV6-1	-
TGCGCCAGCAGCTTGGCGGGACACTCTAATTCACCCCTCCACTTT	CASSLAGHSNSPLHF	-	TRBJ1-6	TRBV5-1	-
TGTGCCAGCAGCAATCCAGGGGGGGAGAATGAGCAGTTCTTC	CASSNPGGENEQFF	-	TRBJ2-1	TRBV7-2	-
TGTGCCAGCAGCTATCCGGGTGACACAGATACGCAGTATTTT	CASSYPGDTDTQYF	-	TRBJ2-3	TRBV28	-
TGTGCCAGCAGCTCTGTCGGCGGGAGGTTGAATGAGCAGTTCTTC	CASSSVGGRLNEQFF	TRBD2	TRBJ2-1	TRBV7-3	few
TGTGCCAGCAGCGTAGGGCCTTTAAGCGACTATGGCTACACCTTC	CASSVGPLSDYGYTF	-	TRBJ1-2	TRBV9	-
TGTGCCAGCAGCCCGTACTCGGACAACCTTGGCTACACCTTC	CASSPYSDNLGYTF	-	TRBJ1-2	TRBV7-9	-